The entry below gives a single T cell receptor beta chain sequence along with its context. Trimming took off 4 bases at V and 3 bases at J, with 15 bases between the two ends. Germline CDR1 is PRHDT and CDR2 is FYEKMQ (reference sequence). The CDR3 totals 16 residues. The data originate from a study of blood T cell repertoires in COVID-19. In the study overall: T cells, B-cell-depleted T cells, or PBMCs provided the cDNA or gDNA that served as material.

Clones were sequenced by immunoSEQ multiplex PCR, and TCRdb holds only the in-frame ones, with some missing. The sample lists more than 150,000 clones, around 94% seen once, with approximately 0.8% in the top ten. The receptor comes from a man between 25 and 39 years old with COVID-19, enrolled during active disease. V and J are TRBV13 and TRBJ1-4; D gene unclear. The sample was peripheral blood. CDR3: CASSSTLGGANEKLFF. For the CDR3, the DNA is TGTGCCAGCAGCTCCACCCTCGGCGGGGCTAATGAAAAACTGTTTTTT.